This T cell receptor beta chain originates from a study of T cells in narcolepsy. Study summary: Patients with NT1 or NT2 and healthy control donors were enrolled.

Data came from immunoSEQ multiplex PCR; TCRdb stores just in-frame clones and leaves some out. Found here are 25,000 to 35,000 clones, roughly nine tenths of them singletons; the top ten hold under 1.5%. Turning to this clone: Its specificity is not known.

V lost 1 base to trimming and J lost 5 bases, with 3 bases between them. Germline CDR1 SEHNR, CDR2 FQNEAQ (reference sequence). This CDR3 comprises 12 residues. The study, taken as a whole, reports: Same-patient CSF and blood CD4+ T cell clonotypes included HCRT-specific and TRIB2-specific autoreactive ones.

V is TRBV7-9 and J is TRBJ2-1; D is unclear. The receptor comes from a human donor with narcolepsy. Sample: CD45RA- memory CD4+ T cells from PBMCs. The CDR3 sequence is CASSLDDNEQFF. For the CDR3, the DNA is TGTGCCAGCAGCTTAGATGACAATGAGCAGTTCTTC. The whole variable domain, filled in from reference TRBV7-9 and TRBJ2-1, reads DTGVSQNPRHKITKRGQNVTFRCDPISEHNRLYWYRQTLGQGPEFLTYFQNEAQLEKSRLLSDRFSAERPKGSFSTLEIQRTEQGDSAMYLCASSLDDNEQFFGPGTRLTVL.